This T cell receptor (beta chain) derives from a study of shared clonotypes between healthy human individuals. Overall study results and limits: About 5% of naive CD4 clonotypes were shared across a few donors.

Terminally differentiated effector memory CD45RA+ cells were left out of the naive CD8 fraction, which was CD45RO-negative and positively selected for CCR7. Concerning this clone: The antigen is not known.

Some clones are missing from TCRdb's copy, which holds only in-frame ones; the method was immunoSEQ multiplex PCR. The table lists fewer than 1 million clones, about 96% of them singletons, with about 0.25% in the top ten. Sequencing input: naive CD8+ T cells sorted from blood. The clonotype was recovered from a man aged 30-40 years in good health.

CDR3 residues: CASSWTSGSYNEQFF. CDR3 DNA: TGTGCCAGCTCGTGGACTAGCGGGAGTTACAATGAGCAGTTCTTC. The rearrangement joins TRBV19 to TRBJ2-1; 13 bases align to TRBD2. Germline trimming cut 9 bases from V and 4 bases from J; bases unmatched to any gene: 6. There are 15 residues in the CDR3. CDR1 is LNHDA and CDR2 is SQIVND in the germline V gene (reference sequence).